This T cell receptor (beta chain) appears in the sequencing data of a study of T cell repertoires in cytomegalovirus infection. About the research overall: Carrying CMV and the relevant HLA type showed in public TCR beta signatures. Study-level results: HLA-C-restricted CMV clonotypes gave the most frequent clonotype in two of eight donors. Cumulative frequency of public TCR beta families picked out carriers of CMV plus the relevant HLA.

TCRdb ran MiXCR on the reads and lists one entry per CDR3 protein. The sample lists roughly 760,000 distinct CDR3 sequences, 35% to 45% occurring once. J lost 7 bases, V lost 2 bases, and 9 bases had no gene match. The CDR3 consists of 15 residues. The germline V gene has CDR1 ENHRY and CDR2 SYGVKD. Ten or more counts support this clonotype. The antigen remains undetermined. Material: PBMCs. The receptor was derived from a human donor in good health (CMV status not recorded). Some clones in this sample may be carry-over from other donors' samples. The rearrangement links TRBV10-3 to TRBJ2-3; 7 bases agree with TRBD1. The DNA of the CDR3 is TGTGCCATCAGTGAGCGGGACAGTCCTCGGTATACGCAGTATTTT. Protein product: CAISERDSPRYTQYF.